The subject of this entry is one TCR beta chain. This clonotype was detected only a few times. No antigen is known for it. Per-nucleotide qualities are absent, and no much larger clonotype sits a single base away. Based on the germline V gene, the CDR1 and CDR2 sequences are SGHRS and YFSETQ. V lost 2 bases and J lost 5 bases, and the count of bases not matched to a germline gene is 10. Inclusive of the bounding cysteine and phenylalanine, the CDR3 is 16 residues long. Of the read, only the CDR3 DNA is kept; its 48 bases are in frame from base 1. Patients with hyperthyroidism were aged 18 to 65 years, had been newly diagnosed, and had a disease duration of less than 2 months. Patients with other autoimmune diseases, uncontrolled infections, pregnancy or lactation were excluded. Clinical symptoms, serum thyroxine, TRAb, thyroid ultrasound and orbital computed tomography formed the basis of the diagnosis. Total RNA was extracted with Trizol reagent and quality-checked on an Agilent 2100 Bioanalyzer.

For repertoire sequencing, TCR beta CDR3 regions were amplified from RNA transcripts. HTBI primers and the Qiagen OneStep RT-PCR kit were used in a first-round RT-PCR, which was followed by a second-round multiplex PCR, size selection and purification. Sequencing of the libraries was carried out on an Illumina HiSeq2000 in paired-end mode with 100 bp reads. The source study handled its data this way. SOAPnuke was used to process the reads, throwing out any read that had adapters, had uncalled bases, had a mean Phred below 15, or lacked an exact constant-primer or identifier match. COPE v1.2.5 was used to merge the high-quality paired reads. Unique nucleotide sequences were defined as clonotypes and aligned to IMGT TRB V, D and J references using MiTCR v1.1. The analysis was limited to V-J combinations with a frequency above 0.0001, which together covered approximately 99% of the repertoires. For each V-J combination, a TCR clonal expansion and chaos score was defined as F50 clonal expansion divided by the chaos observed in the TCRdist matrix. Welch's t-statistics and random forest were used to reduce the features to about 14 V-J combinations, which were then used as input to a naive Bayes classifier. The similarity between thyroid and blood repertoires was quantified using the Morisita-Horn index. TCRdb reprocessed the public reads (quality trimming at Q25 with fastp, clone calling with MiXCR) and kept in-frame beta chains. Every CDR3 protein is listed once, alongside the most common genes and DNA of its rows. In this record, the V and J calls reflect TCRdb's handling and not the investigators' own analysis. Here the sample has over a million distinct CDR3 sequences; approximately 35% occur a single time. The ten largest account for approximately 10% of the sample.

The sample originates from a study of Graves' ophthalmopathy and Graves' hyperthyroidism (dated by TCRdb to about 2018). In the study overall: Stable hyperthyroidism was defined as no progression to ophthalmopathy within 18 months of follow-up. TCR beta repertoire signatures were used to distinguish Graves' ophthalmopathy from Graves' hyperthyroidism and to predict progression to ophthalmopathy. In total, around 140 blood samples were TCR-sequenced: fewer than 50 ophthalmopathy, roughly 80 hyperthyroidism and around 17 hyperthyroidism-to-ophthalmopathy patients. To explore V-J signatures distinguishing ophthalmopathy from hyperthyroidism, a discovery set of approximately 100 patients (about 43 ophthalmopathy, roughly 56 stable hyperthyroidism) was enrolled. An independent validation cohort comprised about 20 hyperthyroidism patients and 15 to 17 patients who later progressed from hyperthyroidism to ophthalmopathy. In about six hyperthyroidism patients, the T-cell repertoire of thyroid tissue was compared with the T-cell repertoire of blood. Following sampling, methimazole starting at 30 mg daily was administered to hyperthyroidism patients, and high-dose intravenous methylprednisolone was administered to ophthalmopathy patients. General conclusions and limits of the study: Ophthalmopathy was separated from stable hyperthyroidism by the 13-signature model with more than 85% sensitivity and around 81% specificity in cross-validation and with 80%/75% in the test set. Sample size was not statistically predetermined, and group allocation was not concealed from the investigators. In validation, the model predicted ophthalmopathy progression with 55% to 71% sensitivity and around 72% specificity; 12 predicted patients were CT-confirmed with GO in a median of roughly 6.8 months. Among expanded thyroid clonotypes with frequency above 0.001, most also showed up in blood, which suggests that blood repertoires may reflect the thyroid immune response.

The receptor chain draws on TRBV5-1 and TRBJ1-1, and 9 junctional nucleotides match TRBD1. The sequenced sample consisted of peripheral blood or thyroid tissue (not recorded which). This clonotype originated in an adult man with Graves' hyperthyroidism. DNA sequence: TGCGCCAGCAGCTTTTCTGGGACAGGGAGAGGTACTGAAGCTTTCTTT. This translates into CASSFSGTGRGTEAFF.